The next 27 T cell receptor beta chains were all read from a single sample in a study of blood T cells in healthy people across ages. The second PCR ran about 6 to 12 cycles with a sample-barcoded 5' primer and J-beta primers. TCRdb fed the 5' RACE reads into MiXCR, producing one record per CDR3 protein. The sample has 1 million or so distinct CDR3 sequences; around 45% are singletons. The sample was blood. The source of these receptors is a woman in her sixties in good health.

The chain couples TRBV5-1 to TRBJ2-5, with 9 bases fitting TRBD1. J was trimmed by 1 base and V by 4 bases; bases with no gene match: 8. The CDR3 is 16 amino acids. Germline values: CDR1 SGHRS, CDR2 YFSETQ. The CDR3 reads CASSPGDRAFQETQYF. CDR3 in DNA: TGCGCCAGCAGCCCGGGGGACAGGGCTTTCCAAGAGACCCAGTACTTC.

This clonotype was seen more than once but under ten times. The rearrangement uses TRBV11-3 and TRBJ2-1, with 11 positions matching TRBD1. The CDR3 is made up of 16 amino acids. Losses at the gene ends were 1 base for V and 6 bases for J; bases not matched to a gene: 5. The germline CDR1 and CDR2 sequences are SGHNT and YENEEA. The chain's CDR3 is CASSLGGGTGGNEQFF. The CDR3 nucleotides read TGTGCCAGCAGCTTAGGGGGGGGGACAGGGGGCAATGAGCAGTTCTTC.

The V and J genes are TRBV4-1 and TRBJ2-1; no definite D call. The V gene's germline CDR1 is MGHRA and CDR2 YSYEKL. The ends were cut back, 0 bases at V and 0 bases at J, with 12 bases in the middle. This CDR3 contains 17 residues. The DNA of the CDR3 is TGCGCCAGCAGCCAAGATCTCGCGGATAGCTCCTACAATGAGCAGTTCTTC. Translated, it gives CASSQDLADSSYNEQFF.

The genes are TRBV20-1 and TRBJ2-7, with D possibly being TRBD2 (5 bases). Near its end, the DNA agrees better with TRBJ2-5, so the J call may be wrong. The CDR3 is made up of 11 amino acids. Germline values: CDR1 DFQATT, CDR2 SNEGSKA (reference sequence). The CDR3: CSARRGETQYF. The CDR3 DNA reads TGCAGTGCTAGACGGGGAGAGACCCAGTACTTC.

On this clonotype: An end of the junction differs from the germline gene, which may be a read error. The chain combines TRBV5-1 with TRBJ2-1; D is unclear. The CDR3 is 13 amino acids. Germline CDR1 SGHRS, CDR2 YFSETQ. CDR3 bases: TGCACCAGCAGCTTGTGGAGTTACAATGAGCAGTTCTTC. Translating gives CTSSLWSYNEQFF.

The chain recombines TRBV29-1 with TRBJ2-1; tentatively, D is TRBD1 (5 bases). The V end was cut by 6 bases, the J end by 0 bases, with 9 bases between. The germline gives CDR1 SQVTM, CDR2 ANQGSEA. The CDR3 covers 13 residues. Written as DNA, the CDR3 is TGCAGCGTGGCTAGGGGCTCCTACAATGAGCAGTTCTTC. Its translation is CSVARGSYNEQFF.

The CDR3 bases are TGCAGTGCTAGAAATGAGGGCGGGACGGTCCAAGAGACCCAGTACTTC. Protein sequence: CSARNEGGTVQETQYF. This chain connects TRBV20-1 to TRBJ2-5, with D perhaps matching TRBD2 (6 bases). Germline V CDR1 and CDR2: DFQATT, SNEGSKA (reference sequence). V lost 2 bases and J lost 1, with 17 bases in between. The CDR3 has 16 residues.

As regards this clonotype: At one of its ends the junction is not consistent with the germline gene, which may arise from a read error. This rearrangement joins TRBV29-1 to TRBJ2-7, with D possibly called TRBD1 or TRBD2 (5 bases each). Looked up from germline, CDR1 is SQVTM and CDR2 is ANQGSEA. This CDR3 is 12 amino acids long. The CDR3 bases are TGCAGCGTAGAAGGGGACCGATACGAGCAGTACTTC. The encoded protein is CSVEGDRYEQYF.

V and J are TRBV7-9 and TRBJ2-4; D may be TRBD1 (6 bases). Germline assignment: CDR1 SEHNR and CDR2 FQNEAQ (reference sequence). V was cut by 4 bases and J by 0 bases, with 13 bases left in between. This CDR3 has 16 residues. Written as DNA, the CDR3 is TGTGCCAGCAGCTCGGACAGAGCACTAGCCAAAAACATTCAGTACTTC. Its protein is CASSSDRALAKNIQYF.

The chain couples TRBV20-1 to TRBJ2-1; the match to TRBD2 covers 12 bases. The CDR3 extends over 17 amino acids. The germline V gene encodes CDR1 DFQATT and CDR2 SNEGSKA (reference sequence). V lost 7 bases and J lost 5; bases outside the gene matches: 15. In nucleotides, the CDR3 is TGCAGTGTACTGGGGCTAGCGGGAGGGCCCAGTAACAATGAGCAGTTCTTC. Amino acids: CSVLGLAGGPSNNEQFF.

In nucleotides, the CDR3 is TGTGCCAGCAGCTCCCCCGGGACAGGGTTCGACGAGCAGTACTTC. Amino acids: CASSSPGTGFDEQYF. V is TRBV7-8 and J is TRBJ2-7; 9 bases line up with TRBD1. Germline trimming cut 4 bases from V and 5 bases from J; bases unmatched to any gene: 9. The CDR3 is 15 residues long. Germline CDR1 and CDR2: SGHVS and FQNEAQ.

The J gene is TRBJ2-7, the V gene TRBV19, with a weak D call TRBD1 (5 bases). Trimming took 0 bases from V and 3 from J, leaving 6 bases between them. The CDR3 runs to 13 residues. From germline, CDR1 is LNHDA and CDR2 SQIVND (reference sequence). The CDR3 reads CASSIERGYEQYF. The DNA of the CDR3 is TGTGCCAGTAGTATAGAAAGGGGCTACGAGCAGTACTTC.

V is TRBV9 and J is TRBJ2-3, with D possibly being TRBD2 (5 bases). CDR1 and CDR2 (germline): SGDLS, YYNGEE. The CDR3 is 15 residues long. Trimming removed 0 bases from V and 5 bases from J, with 13 bases in between. The CDR3 sequence: CASSVATREGDTQYF. CDR3 in DNA: TGTGCCAGCAGCGTAGCTACTCGGGAAGGAGATACGCAGTATTTT. Together with reference TRBV9 and TRBJ2-3, the CDR3 gives the full variable domain: DSGVTQTPKHLITATGQRVTLRCSPRSGDLSVYWYQQSLDQGLQFLIQYYNGEERAKGNILERFSAQQFPDLHSELNLSSLELGDSALYFCASSVATREGDTQYFGPGTRLTVL.

This clonotype was seen a handful of times. CDR3 sequence reads: CASRGGQSSNQPQHF. The CDR3 nucleotides read TGTGCCAGCAGAGGAGGACAGAGCAGCAATCAGCCCCAGCATTTT. The J gene is TRBJ1-5, the V gene TRBV6-1; tentatively, D is TRBD1 (6 bases). The CDR3 consists of 15 residues. V was shortened by 6 bases and J by 1 base, with 13 bases between the two germline ends. Germline values: CDR1 MNHNS, CDR2 SASEGT.

The V and J genes are TRBV25-1 and TRBJ2-5; D is uncertain. Per the germline V gene, CDR1 is MGHDK and CDR2 is SYGVNS. Trimming took 2 bases from V and 2 from J, leaving 12 bases between them. The CDR3 runs 15 residues. DNA for the CDR3: TGTGCCAGCAGTGAAGTCAGGTCTGCTCAAGAGACCCAGTACTTC. It codes for CASSEVRSAQETQYF.

The CDR3 nucleotides are TGTGCCAGCAGGACCCTGGGAATTGGGATAGAGGGGTACGAGCAGTACTTC. Amino acids: CASRTLGIGIEGYEQYF. The chain has TRBV28 and TRBJ2-5; D is possibly TRBD1 or TRBD2 (5 bases each). The better agreement between TRBJ2-7 and the DNA end casts doubt on the J call. The germline V gene has CDR1 MDHEN and CDR2 SYDVKM. This CDR3 is built from 17 residues.

The chain uses TRBV29-1 and TRBJ2-5, with unresolved D. CDR3 length: 13 residues. CDR1 and CDR2 from the germline V gene are SQVTM and ANQGSEA. The V gene lost 0 bases and the J gene lost 11 bases, with 16 bases spanning the gap. In DNA, the CDR3 is TGCAGCGTTGAAGATCAACGGTACAATGAGCAGTACTTC. Its protein is CSVEDQRYNEQYF.

V gene TRBV29-1 combines with J gene TRBJ2-1; 7 nucleotides match TRBD2. CDR1 and CDR2 (germline): SQVTM, ANQGSEA. There are 14 residues in the CDR3. J gave up 2 bases and V 6 bases, and 7 bases lay outside the gene matches. The CDR3 DNA sequence: TGCAGCGTCGCTCGGGGGAGGGCCTACAATGAGCAGTTCTTC. Protein product: CSVARGRAYNEQFF.

The gene calls are TRBV11-2 and TRBJ2-7; 15 bases are shared with TRBD2. CDR3 length equals 17 residues. The J segment lost 5 bases and the V segment lost 5 bases, leaving 10 bases of the junction unmatched. Germline CDR1 and CDR2: SGHAT and FQNNGV. The CDR3 loop reads CASSPRTSGRVSHEQYF. CDR3 nucleotides: TGTGCCAGCAGCCCACGGACTAGCGGGAGGGTATCCCACGAGCAGTACTTC. The complete variable domain, with remaining parts taken from reference TRBV11-2 and TRBJ2-7, reads EAGVAQSPRYKIIEKRQSVAFWCNPISGHATLYWYQQILGQGPKLLIQFQNNGVVDDSQLPKDRFSAERLKGVDSTLKIQPAKLEDSAVYLCASSPRTSGRVSHEQYFGPGTRLTVT.

The chain couples TRBV6-5 to TRBJ2-1; D may be TRBD2 (6 bases). Trimming cost V 2 bases and J 15 bases, with 23 bases left between them. CDR3 length equals 15 residues. CDR1 is MNHEY and CDR2 is SVGAGI in the germline V gene. The CDR3 bases are TGTGCCAGCAGTTACCGTAAGGTTAGGGGAGGCCCCAGGTTCTTC. This gives the protein CASSYRKVRGGPRFF.

V and J are TRBV20-1 and TRBJ2-7; the match to TRBD1 covers 10 bases. The CDR3 is 15 residues long. Germline CDR1 reads DFQATT; CDR2 reads SNEGSKA (reference sequence). The ends lost 2 bases at V and 2 bases at J; junction bases unmatched: 6. CDR3 region: CSARRGQGTTYEQYF. In nucleotides, the CDR3 is TGCAGTGCTAGAAGGGGACAGGGGACTACCTACGAGCAGTACTTC.

This clonotype was picked up a small number of times. V and J are TRBV12-3 or TRBV12-4 and TRBJ2-7, with 14 bases aligning to TRBD2. The CDR3 contains 14 residues. Trimming at V came to 6 bases and at J to 6 bases, leaving 4 bases not matched to a gene. The CDR3 coding sequence is TGTGCCAGCAGCCCGGGACTAGCGGGAGCCGAGCAGTACTTC. Translation: CASSPGLAGAEQYF.

This clonotype came up once. The rearrangement uses TRBV5-1 and TRBJ2-2; D is perhaps TRBD2 (5 bases). CDR1 SGHRS and CDR2 YFSETQ come from the germline V gene. The CDR3 runs to 15 residues. V lost 1 base, J lost 6 bases, and 13 bases lay in between. The CDR3: CASSLLLVGPGELFF. The CDR3 DNA reads as TGCGCCAGCAGCTTGTTACTAGTTGGGCCCGGGGAGCTGTTTTTT.

This chain links TRBV20-1 with TRBJ2-5; tentatively, D is TRBD2 (5 bases). Trimming took off 0 bases at V and 5 bases at J, with 16 bases between the two ends. Germline values: CDR1 DFQATT, CDR2 SNEGSKA (reference sequence). CDR3 length: 15 residues. The CDR3 DNA reads as TGCAGTGCTAGAGATGGGAGTCCCTGGCGGGAGACCCAGTACTTC. Residues: CSARDGSPWRETQYF.

V is TRBV3-1 and J is TRBJ2-1; D might be TRBD1 or TRBD2, each matching 5 bases. CDR1 and CDR2 (germline): LGHDT, YNNKEL (reference sequence). The CDR3 consists of 14 residues. Trimming took off 4 bases at V and 10 bases at J, with 17 bases between the two ends. In nucleotides, the CDR3 is TGTGCCAGCAGCCTCTGGGACGCGTTAGGAGAGCAGTTCTTC. Protein: CASSLWDALGEQFF.

This clonotype showed up many times. CDR3 DNA: TGCAGCGTTGGGGGGGGAGCCTCCTACGAGCAGTACTTC. Protein sequence: CSVGGGASYEQYF. The chain has TRBV29-1 and TRBJ2-7; 7 bases are a match to TRBD2. CDR1 and CDR2 from the germline V gene are SQVTM and ANQGSEA. Unmatched junction bases numbered 3, after V lost 4 bases and J lost 0 bases. The CDR3 totals 13 residues.

The sample holds a few counts of this clonotype. The chain links TRBV7-7 to TRBJ2-5, with TRBD2 matching over 8 bases. Germline V gene lookup returns CDR1 SSHAT and CDR2 FNYEAQ (reference sequence). The CDR3 sequence is 15 residues long. Losses at the gene ends were 2 bases for V and 2 bases for J; bases not matched to a gene: 4. Here the CDR3 DNA reads TGTGCCAGCAGCTTATTGCAGCGGGGGCAAGAGACCCAGTACTTC. Amino acids: CASSLLQRGQETQYF.